This is a list of T cell receptor beta chains from one sample in a study of cytomegalovirus exposure and HLA in healthy donors. Profiling relied on immunoSEQ multiplex PCR, and the TCRdb table lists in-frame clones only, not all of them. The data show roughly 81,000 clones, 70% to 85% seen once. Sequencing was performed on PBMCs. These TCRs come from a young man in good health and CMV-seronegative. CDR3s include the opening cysteine and the closing phenylalanine or tryptophan. A D gene is named only where the DNA matches it firmly. The size field is filled for only some rows; it gives once, few, many or a size class.

TRBJ2-2,TRBD2,-,TRBV5-1,TGCGCCAGCAGCTTGACTAGCGGGTCGGACGGGGAGCTGTTTTTT,CASSLTSGSDGELFF
TRBJ2-5,-,-,TRBV28,TGTGCCAATGAGCGGGACAACCAAGAGACCCAGTACTTC,CANERDNQETQYF
TRBJ1-3,-,-,TRBV7-9,TGTGCCAGCAGCCGTGACACTGGAAACACCATATATTTT,CASSRDTGNTIYF
TRBJ1-5,-,-,TRBV28,TGTGCCAGCAGTAACGGGGGGGCGGGACAGCCCCAGCATTTT,CASSNGGAGQPQHF
TRBJ1-6,TRBD1,-,TRBV15,TGTGCCACCAGCAGAGATAGACAGGGGGGTAATTCACCCCTCCACTTT,CATSRDRQGGNSPLHF
TRBJ2-2,TRBD1,-,TRBV19,TGTGCCAGTATCCCGGGACAGGGGCGGTTGCCCGGGGAGCTGTTTTTT,CASIPGQGRLPGELFF
TRBJ2-7,TRBD1,-,TRBV28,TGTGCCAGCAGTCAGGTACGAGGGGGCAGCGAGCAGTACTTC,CASSQVRGGSEQYF
TRBJ2-1,TRBD2,-,TRBV28,TGTGCCAGCAGTTCCCCTGGGACTAGCGGGAGGGGGTACAGGGGTTACAATGAGCAGTTCTTC,CASSSPGTSGRGYRGYNEQFF
TRBJ2-1,TRBD2,-,TRBV4-3,TGCGCCAGCAGCCAACGGCTCCGGACTAGCGGGGGGGATGGGCAGTTCTTC,CASSQRLRTSGGDGQFF
TRBJ2-7,TRBD2,-,TRBV28,TGTGCCAGCAGTGAAGCCAGCTCGGACCGGGAGGCTTTATTC,CASSEASSDREALF
TRBJ2-7,TRBD1,-,TRBV29-1,TGCAGCGCTGACCTGGACAGGGGCGAGCAGTACTTC,CSADLDRGEQYF
TRBJ1-1,-,-,TRBV27,TGTGCCAGCAGTTGGGGAGGGAACACTGAAGCTTTCTTT,CASSWGGNTEAFF
TRBJ1-4,-,few,TRBV7-9,TGTGCCAGCAGCTTACCGGGTAATAATGAAAAACTGTTTTTT,CASSLPGNNEKLFF
TRBJ2-3,TRBD2,-,TRBV10-3,TGTGCCACCGCTGTAGCGGGACTAACTAGCACAGATACGCAGTATTTT,CATAVAGLTSTDTQYF
TRBJ2-7,-,-,TRBV10-3,TGTGCCATCAGTGAGCCAGGCAGAACCTACGAGCAGTACTTC,CAISEPGRTYEQYF
TRBJ1-2,TRBD1,-,TRBV28,TGTGCCAGTCGGGACAGCTGGACCTATGGCTACACCTTC,CASRDSWTYGYTF
TRBJ2-3,TRBD2,-,TRBV7-9,TGTGCCAGCAGCTCATCCCTCTACGGCGGGGGACTCACAGATACGCAGTATTTT,CASSSSLYGGGLTDTQYF
TRBJ2-6,TRBD2,-,TRBV12-5,TGTGCTAGTGGTCTAACGGGGGGGTCTGGGGCCAACGTCCTGACTTTC,CASGLTGGSGANVLTF
TRBJ2-1,-,-,TRBV4-2,TGTGCCAGCAGCCAAGAGGGCGGGGTTTCCTACAATGAGCAGTTCTTC,CASSQEGGVSYNEQFF
TRBJ1-2,TRBD1,-,TRBV6-1,TGTGCCAGCAATCCCGGGACAGGGGAATATGGCTACACCTTC,CASNPGTGEYGYTF
TRBJ1-1,-,once,TRBV7-9,TGTGCCAGCAGCATGATGAGGATGGCTTTCTTT,CASSMMRMAFF
TRBJ1-5,-,-,TRBV6-1,TGTGCCAGCAGCTCGGACATTCAGCCCCAGCATTTT,CASSSDIQPQHF
TRBJ2-1,-,-,TRBV5-1,TGCGCCAGCAGCAATCCTTCCTACAATGAGCAGTTCTTC,CASSNPSYNEQFF
TRBJ2-1,-,-,TRBV10-3,TGTGCCAGCCGCGGCGGGACAGATTACAATGAGCAGTTCTTC,CASRGGTDYNEQFF
TRBJ2-1,TRBD2,few,TRBV7-8,TGTGCCAGCAGCTTGTCTAGCGGGAGCAGCAATGAGCAGTTCTTC,CASSLSSGSSNEQFF
TRBJ2-5,TRBD2,-,TRBV7-2,TGTGCCAGCAGCTTAGCGAGCGGGGCGGGAATGGAGACCCAGTACTTC,CASSLASGAGMETQYF
TRBJ2-7,-,-,TRBV9,TGTGCCAGCAGCCGGGATGGCGAGCAGTACTTC,CASSRDGEQYF
TRBJ2-2,TRBD1,-,TRBV18,TGTGCCAGCTCAGCACAGGGGGTTAACACGAACACCGGGGAGCTGTTTTTT,CASSAQGVNTNTGELFF
TRBJ2-1,-,-,TRBV5-1,TGCGCCAGCAGCTTGGATGGCGGGAAAGGCGCCTACAATGAGCAGTTCTTC,CASSLDGGKGAYNEQFF
TRBJ2-1,-,-,TRBV7-8,TGTGCCAGCAGCTTATTAGCTGCGCCCTACAATGAGCAGTTCTTC,CASSLLAAPYNEQFF
TRBJ2-1,-,-,TRBV7-9,TGTGCCAGCAGCCCGATCCCACCGGGAGAGCAGTTCTTC,CASSPIPPGEQFF
TRBJ2-3,-,-,TRBV29-1,TGCAGCGTTGTTAACGTGCAGTTTTCGTATACGCAGTATTTT,CSVVNVQFSYTQYF
TRBJ2-1,-,-,TRBV6-1,TGTGCCAGCAGCTTCTTTACTCACAGGGTTGAGCAGTTCTTC,CASSFFTHRVEQFF
TRBJ2-7,-,-,TRBV19,TGTGCCAGTAGCTATTGGAGGGGCCAGCAGTACTTC,CASSYWRGQQYF
TRBJ1-3,-,-,TRBV10-3,TGTGCCACCAAGCTGGAGAGCTCTGGAAACACCATATATTTT,CATKLESSGNTIYF
TRBJ1-5,-,medium-sized,TRBV19,TGTGCCAGTAGTATCGGACAGAGTAATCAGCCCCAGCATTTT,CASSIGQSNQPQHF
TRBJ1-3,-,once,TRBV9,TGTGCCAGCAGCGTCGACAGTATAGGAAACACCATATATTTT,CASSVDSIGNTIYF
TRBJ2-3,TRBD2,-,TRBV4-1,TGCGCCAGCAGCCCCCGAGCGGGGGTATTAGATACGCAGTATTTT,CASSPRAGVLDTQYF
TRBJ2-3,-,once,TRBV27,TGTGCCAGCAGTCCCAACACAGATACGCAGTATTTT,CASSPNTDTQYF
TRBJ1-1,-,-,TRBV7-9,TGTGCCAGCAGCTTACTTACCGGGAGCGCACTTCGGGAAGCTTTCTTT,CASSLLTGSALREAFF
TRBJ2-1,TRBD2,-,TRBV7-9,TGTGCCAGCATCATAGAGCGGGACGGGTACAATGAGCAGTTCTTC,CASIIERDGYNEQFF
TRBJ1-3,TRBD1,-,TRBV5-4,TGTGCCAGCAGCGATGGACAGGGGGGAAACACCATATATTTT,CASSDGQGGNTIYF
TRBJ1-2,-,once,TRBV4-1,TGCGCCAGCAGCCAAATCACTAACTATGGCTACACCTTC,CASSQITNYGYTF
TRBJ2-7,-,once,TRBV4-3,TGCGCCAGCAGCCAAGAACGGTGGTACGAGCAGTACTTC,CASSQERWYEQYF
TRBJ1-2,TRBD1,few,TRBV28,TGTGCCAGCAGTCACTCGGGGACAGGAAGAAACTATGGCTACACCTTC,CASSHSGTGRNYGYTF